The 17 T cell receptor beta chains in this list originate from one sample, sequenced in a study of cytomegalovirus exposure and HLA in healthy donors. The primer mix had 60 Vbeta and 13 Jbeta primers. TCRdb's copy holds only in-frame clones and misses some; the assay was immunoSEQ multiplex PCR. The sample holds tens of thousands of clones, approximately 79% seen once. The specimen sequenced was PBMCs. Receptor source: a man under 40 in good health and CMV-seronegative.

The chain has TRBV27 and TRBJ2-3, with 7 bases fitting TRBD1. Germline CDR1 and CDR2: MNHEY and SMNVEV (reference sequence). The CDR3 is 16 residues long. Trimming took 2 bases from V and 4 from J; bases not matched to a gene: 9. CDR3 loop: CASSLTGVGVSDTQYF. The CDR3 nucleotides are TGTGCCAGCAGTTTAACAGGGGTCGGGGTATCAGATACGCAGTATTTT.

The rearrangement uses TRBV7-9 and TRBJ2-2, with D perhaps TRBD2 (7 bases). The V end lost 10 bases, the J end lost 4 bases, and 19 bases lay between the germline ends. The CDR3 loop spans 15 amino acids. Germline V CDR1 and CDR2: SEHNR, FQNEAQ (reference sequence). For the CDR3, the DNA is TGTGCCACCCCCGGGGGGCCACTTAGCACCGGGGAGCTGTTTTTT. Encoded protein: CATPGGPLSTGELFF.

V usage is TRBV7-9 and J usage is TRBJ2-1; D gene ambiguous. This CDR3 comprises 14 residues. The V gene's germline CDR1 is SEHNR and CDR2 FQNEAQ (reference sequence). V was trimmed by 2 bases and J by 15 bases, leaving 20 bases between them. CDR3 protein: CASSLLSLEPHPFF. The CDR3 nucleotides are TGTGCCAGCAGCTTACTGTCTTTGGAGCCTCATCCGTTCTTC.

The chain combines TRBV25-1 with TRBJ1-3; 9 bases agree with TRBD1. Germline-derived CDR1 and CDR2 are MGHDK and SYGVNS. CDR3 size: 16 residues. Trimming cost V 10 bases and J 0 bases; bases outside gene matches: 10. CDR3 sequence reads: CAIPSGTGSSGNTIYF. CDR3 nucleotides: TGTGCCATCCCCTCCGGGACAGGGAGCTCTGGAAACACCATATATTTT.

The chain joins TRBV4-1 to TRBJ2-1; 13 positions agree with TRBD2. CDR1 MGHRA and CDR2 YSYEKL come from the germline V gene. J was trimmed by 6 bases and V by 1 base; bases with no gene match: 9. The CDR3 covers 18 residues. CDR3 region: CASSQVDMGLAGINEQFF. Here the CDR3 DNA reads TGCGCCAGCAGCCAAGTAGATATGGGACTAGCGGGGATCAATGAGCAGTTCTTC.

The genes are TRBV2 and TRBJ1-5; D not resolved. V was cut by 7 bases and J by 7 bases, with 11 bases left in between. Germline values: CDR1 SNHLY, CDR2 FYNNEI. The CDR3 is 12 amino acids. CDR3 sequence reads: CASKDSGQPQHF. In DNA form, the CDR3 reads TGTGCCAGCAAGGATTCGGGGCAGCCCCAGCATTTT.

The chain links TRBV2 to TRBJ1-3, with D perhaps TRBD1 (5 bases). The V end lost 4 bases, the J end lost 0 bases, and 10 bases lay between the germline ends. This CDR3 contains 15 residues. Germline V gives CDR1 SNHLY, CDR2 FYNNEI. Here the CDR3 DNA reads TGTGCCAGCAGTGGGGGCAGGCTCTCTGGAAACACCATATATTTT. Its protein product is CASSGGRLSGNTIYF.

This clone came up a few times. The gene calls are TRBV7-2 and TRBJ2-3; possible D gene TRBD2, 5 bases. The CDR3 runs to 16 residues. V gave up 1 base and J gave up 3 bases, with 14 bases separating them. CDR1 and CDR2 from the germline V gene are SGHTA and FQGNSA. The CDR3 spells CASSLESRVRTDTQYF. In nucleotides, the CDR3 is TGTGCCAGCAGCTTAGAATCGCGGGTTAGGACAGATACGCAGTATTTT.

The gene calls are TRBV9 and TRBJ1-1; possible D gene TRBD1, 6 bases. The CDR3 totals 15 residues. Germline-derived CDR1 and CDR2 are SGDLS and YYNGEE. Deletions cut 4 bases from V and 1 base from J, with 14 bases between. CDR3 region: CASSPGGTSNTEAFF. The CDR3 DNA is TGTGCCAGCAGCCCCGGTGGGACATCGAACACTGAAGCTTTCTTT.

The genes are TRBV5-6 and TRBJ1-5, with D tentatively TRBD1 (6 bases). From germline, CDR1 is SGHDT and CDR2 YYEEEE. The CDR3 totals 15 residues. Between the trimmed V and J ends, which lost 0 bases and 6 bases, there was a span of 13 bases. The CDR3 DNA follows: TGTGCCAGCAGCTTGGCCGCAGGGGTGAGTCAGCCCCAGCATTTT. Amino acid sequence: CASSLAAGVSQPQHF.

This chain uses TRBV14 with TRBJ2-3; D might be TRBD1 (6 bases). V lost 4 bases and J lost 1, with 9 bases in between. The CDR3 length is 14 residues. Germline V gives CDR1 SGHDN, CDR2 FVKESK. The CDR3 reads CASSRQARTDTQYF. CDR3 DNA: TGTGCCAGCAGCCGACAGGCACGCACAGATACGCAGTATTTT.

In this sample, this clone turned up a few times. The chain joins TRBV5-1 to TRBJ2-1; D gene unclear. Trimming shortened V by 5 bases and J by 6 bases, and 6 bases separated the two germline ends. The length of the CDR3 is 11 residues. Per germline, CDR1 SGHRS and CDR2 YFSETQ. CDR3: CASSNSNEQFF. For the CDR3, the DNA is TGCGCCAGCAGTAACTCCAATGAGCAGTTCTTC.

V usage is TRBV29-1 and J usage is TRBJ2-7, with 9 bases fitting TRBD1. Germline trimming cut 4 bases from V and 2 bases from J; bases unmatched to any gene: 3. This CDR3 has 13 residues. Per germline, CDR1 SQVTM and CDR2 ANQGSEA. The CDR3 is CSVGGDRAYEQYF. The DNA of the CDR3 is TGCAGCGTTGGTGGGGACAGGGCCTACGAGCAGTACTTC.

The chain is built from TRBV30 and TRBJ1-5, with D unclear. V shed 1 base and J shed 8 bases, with 15 bases lying between them. The germline CDR1 and CDR2 sequences are GTSNPN and SVGIG (reference sequence). The CDR3 has 14 residues. For the CDR3, the DNA is TGTGCCTGGAGTGGCGGAGTTTCTCTAGAGCCCCAGCATTTT. Amino acid sequence: CAWSGGVSLEPQHF.

This chain connects TRBV7-2 to TRBJ2-3; no definite D call. Per germline, CDR1 SGHTA and CDR2 FQGNSA. The CDR3 loop spans 14 amino acids. Trimming left V 2 bases short and J 1 base short, with 7 bases between. The CDR3 sequence: CASSLNVGTDTQYF. The DNA for the CDR3 is TGTGCCAGCAGCTTAAATGTCGGCACAGATACGCAGTATTTT.

This chain links TRBV5-1 with TRBJ2-1; a weak D match, TRBD1 (6 bases). CDR3 length: 14 amino acids. The V gene's germline CDR1 is SGHRS and CDR2 YFSETQ. The V end lost 2 bases, the J end lost 6 bases, and 12 bases lay between the germline ends. CDR3 nucleotides: TGCGCCAGCAGCTTCGGGACAATTGGCAATGAGCAGTTCTTC. It encodes CASSFGTIGNEQFF.

This sequence joins TRBV6-1 and TRBJ2-7; a weak D match, TRBD1 (5 bases). V was pared by 4 bases and J by 3 bases, with 13 bases between. The V gene's germline CDR1 is MNHNS and CDR2 SASEGT. CDR3 size: 14 residues. This CDR3 is CASSVRGEVYEQYF. Written as DNA, the CDR3 is TGTGCCAGCAGTGTAAGGGGTGAGGTCTACGAGCAGTACTTC.